The 31 T cell receptor beta chains below come from one sample, sequenced in a study of tumor-infiltrating lymphocytes in primary liver carcinoma. The study co-extracted DNA and RNA from around 20-30 mg of unsorted bulk tissue. Researchers generated TCR beta cDNA from about 450 ng of total RNA, relying on a constant-region primer. A slightly modified ARM-PCR protocol with three nested multiplex PCR rounds produced these TCR beta libraries. The opening two PCR rounds, around 10 cycles each, paired TRBV1-TRBV30 forward primers with a C-beta reverse primer. TCRdb used MiXCR to reprocess the multiplex PCR reads, holding one entry per CDR3 protein. The sample includes tens of thousands of distinct CDR3 sequences, roughly 77% of them seen just once. Sequencing was carried out using liver tumor tissue from sampling region 3. Described subset: tumor region T3, left-lateral pole. These receptors all come from a woman younger than 45 with primary liver carcinoma and hepatitis B virus infection.

The rearrangement uses TRBV11-2 and TRBJ2-1; D unresolved. Germline-derived CDR1 and CDR2 are SGHAT and FQNNGV. The CDR3 covers 16 residues. The V gene lost 1 base and the J gene lost 8 bases, with 18 bases spanning the gap. CDR3: CASSLVGWTPDDEQFF. Here the CDR3 DNA reads TGTGCCAGCAGCTTAGTTGGCTGGACGCCTGACGATGAGCAGTTCTTC.

This clonotype has just one count. Given the absence of the conserved phenylalanine or tryptophan at the CDR3 end, a read error is likely. This chain links TRBV11-2 with TRBJ2-1; 12 nucleotides line up with TRBD2. The germline CDR1 and CDR2 sequences are SGHAT and FQNNGV. The length of the CDR3 is 13 residues. The V gene end was trimmed by 4 bases and the J gene end by 10 bases; junction bases not matched to a gene: 2. The CDR3, as DNA: TGTGCCAGCAGCTGGACTAGCGGGACAGAGCAGTTCTTA. Residues: CASSWTSGTEQFL.

Details on this clonotype: A read error is possible here, since a much larger clone lies one base away. This chain links TRBV11-2 with TRBJ1-3; D possibly corresponds to TRBD1 (6 bases). From germline, CDR1 is SGHAT and CDR2 FQNNGV. This CDR3 comprises 14 residues. In DNA form, the CDR3 reads TGTGCCGGCAGCCCCGGGGGGCGAGGAAACACCATATATTTT. This codes for CAGSPGGRGNTIYF.

This clonotype appeared many times. The rearrangement links TRBV4-1 to TRBJ1-1, with 9 nucleotides matching TRBD1. Looked up from germline, CDR1 is MGHRA and CDR2 is YSYEKL. The CDR3 sequence is 13 residues long. V gave up 2 bases and J gave up 7 bases; unmatched junction bases: 2. This CDR3 is CASSQTDRGEAFF. CDR3 nucleotide sequence: TGCGCCAGCAGCCAAACGGACAGGGGTGAAGCTTTCTTT.

The V and J genes are TRBV6-6 and TRBJ2-7, with D maybe TRBD1 (6 bases). The V and J ends lost 8 bases and 3 bases respectively, with 11 bases between them. This CDR3 has 12 amino acids. CDR1 is MNHNY and CDR2 is SVGAGI in the germline V gene (reference sequence). For the CDR3, the DNA is TGTGCCAGCCGACAGGATCGCTACGAGCAGTACTTC. It translates to CASRQDRYEQYF.

Turning to this clonotype: A much larger clone sits a single nucleotide away, making a read error possible. The CDR3 ends on some other residue instead of the conserved phenylalanine or tryptophan, so this is likely a read error. V usage is TRBV20-1 and J usage is TRBJ1-2; TRBD1 might be the D (5 bases). CDR1 DFQATT and CDR2 SNEGSKA come from the germline V gene (reference sequence). The CDR3 contains 14 residues. The DNA of the CDR3 is TGCAGTGCTGTCCGGGACCGTCGCTTCTATGACTACACCCTC. Residues: CSAVRDRRFYDYTL.

The V gene is TRBV29-1, the J gene TRBJ2-1; unclear D gene. The CDR3 totals 14 residues. V lost 3 bases to trimming and J lost 4 bases, with 13 bases between them. The germline CDR1 and CDR2 sequences are SQVTM and ANQGSEA. CDR3 sequence reads: CSVESRLHYNEQFF. The CDR3 region has the DNA TGCAGCGTTGAGAGCAGGCTTCATTACAATGAGCAGTTCTTC.

This clonotype was detected a few times. At one of its ends the junction is not consistent with the germline gene, which may arise from a read error. The V and J genes are TRBV12-3 or TRBV12-4 and TRBJ1-1; 9 nucleotides align to TRBD1. This CDR3 comprises 11 residues. CDR3 protein: CASSFGQGREF. The CDR3 coding sequence is TGTGCCAGCAGTTTCGGACAGGGGAGGGAGTTT.

Remarks on this clonotype: The missing conserved phenylalanine or tryptophan at the end of this CDR3 makes a read error likely. The V gene is TRBV5-4, the J gene TRBJ2-1; D unclear. The CDR3 loop spans 15 amino acids. Trimming pared 4 bases from V and 3 bases from J, leaving 14 bases between. CDR1 and CDR2 (germline): SGHNT, YYREEE (reference sequence). The CDR3 sequence is CASSLDASSYNEQFS. The CDR3 DNA reads as TGTGCCAGCAGCCTGGATGCCAGCAGCTACAATGAGCAGTTCTCC.

This clonotype was detected many times. The rearrangement links TRBV6-1 to TRBJ1-4; possibly TRBD1 for D (5 bases). V lost 6 bases, J lost 7 bases, and 15 bases lay in between. Germline V gene sequence: CDR1 MNHNS, CDR2 SASEGT. The CDR3 has 14 residues. DNA for the CDR3: TGTGCCAGCAGGGACCAGGGTGGCCGTGAAAAACTGTTTTTT. Translation: CASRDQGGREKLFF.

At least ten counts were recorded for this clonotype. The junction and the germline gene differ at one end; a read error may be behind it. The chain uses TRBV11-1 and TRBJ2-7, with 10 bases lining up with TRBD2. The CDR3 length is 14 residues. CDR1 and CDR2 from the germline V gene are SGHAT and FQDESV (reference sequence). CDR3 amino acids: CASGLDLAGVEQYF. CDR3 sequence (DNA): TGTGCCAGCGGCTTAGACCTAGCGGGAGTCGAGCAGTACTTC.

In DNA form, the CDR3 reads TGTGCCAGCAGTACCTACAGGAGGCCGACCCAGTACTTC. This sequence encodes CASSTYRRPTQYF. The chain links TRBV6-5 to TRBJ2-5; TRBD1 or TRBD2 may be the D gene (5 bases each). Looked up from germline, CDR1 is MNHEY and CDR2 is SVGAGI. The CDR3 covers 13 residues. V was cut by 5 bases and J by 7 bases, with 14 bases left in between.

Details on this clonotype: The junction shows a germline mismatch at one end, possibly a read error. The chain couples TRBV28 to TRBJ1-5, with TRBD1 identical over 7 bases. The germline V gene encodes CDR1 MDHEN and CDR2 SYDVKM. The CDR3 runs 12 residues. The CDR3 sequence: CSSSVSGTDQHF. CDR3 nucleotides: TGTTCCAGCAGTGTCTCTGGGACAGACCAGCATTTT.

This clonotype was detected a few times. This may be a read error, as it is one base from a much larger clone. In this CDR3 the conserved last residue, phenylalanine or tryptophan, is missing, so a read error is likely. The CDR3 coding sequence is TGTGCCAGCAGTTTTTTGGGACTAGCGGGAGCTGGCGAGCAGTACCTC. This translates into CASSFLGLAGAGEQYL. The J gene is TRBJ2-7, the V gene TRBV28; 14 bases line up with TRBD2. Trimming at V came to 3 bases and at J to 6 bases, leaving 7 bases not matched to a gene. CDR1 and CDR2 from the germline V gene are MDHEN and SYDVKM. This CDR3 comprises 16 residues.

This clonotype was seen a single time. At one end, the junction sequence differs from germline, possibly due to a read error. The J gene is TRBJ2-1, the V gene TRBV4-3, with a weak D call TRBD2 (6 bases). CDR1 and CDR2 from the germline V gene are LGHNA and YSLEER. The CDR3 has 16 amino acids. In DNA form, the CDR3 reads TGCGCCAGTAGCCAAGATGCGGGAAGCTCCTACGGTGAGCAGCTCTTC. It is translated as CASSQDAGSSYGEQLF.

The chain combines TRBV11-3 with TRBJ2-3; a weak D match, TRBD2 (6 bases). CDR3 size: 17 residues. V lost 6 bases to trimming and J lost 2 bases, with 21 bases between them. Germline CDR1 is SGHNT and CDR2 is YENEEA. CDR3 nucleotides: TGTGCCAGCAGTTTCAGACTCGGTAGCGGCCTCACAGATACGCAGTATTTT. It yields the protein CASSFRLGSGLTDTQYF. Full variable domain (remainder filled in from reference TRBV11-3 and TRBJ2-3): EAGVVQSPRYKIIEKKQPVAFWCNPISGHNTLYWYLQNLGQGPELLIRYENEEAVDDSQLPKDRFSAERLKGVDSTLKIQPAELGDSAVYLCASSFRLGSGLTDTQYFGPGTRLTVL.

As concerns this clonotype: At one of its ends the junction is not consistent with the germline gene, which may arise from a read error. The rearrangement uses TRBV4-2 and TRBJ2-1; D uncertain. This CDR3 spans 18 amino acids. Germline V lookup: CDR1 LGHNA, CDR2 YNFKEQ. This CDR3 reads CASSHVVSVRGSYNEQFF. The CDR3, as DNA: TGTGCCAGCAGCCATGTAGTGAGCGTCCGAGGCTCCTACAATGAACAGTTCTTC.

The chain employs TRBV11-2 and TRBJ1-2; D perhaps matches TRBD1 (5 bases). This CDR3 is built from 15 residues. The V end lost 7 bases, the J end lost 3 bases, and 18 bases lay between the germline ends. CDR1 is SGHAT, CDR2 FQNNGV, per germline. The CDR3 sequence is CASNPRQTEYYGYTF. As DNA, the CDR3 is TGTGCCAGCAACCCCCGCCAGACAGAATACTATGGCTACACCTTC. The full variable domain, completed using reference TRBV11-2 and TRBJ1-2, is EAGVAQSPRYKIIEKRQSVAFWCNPISGHATLYWYQQILGQGPKLLIQFQNNGVVDDSQLPKDRFSAERLKGVDSTLKIQPAKLEDSAVYLCASNPRQTEYYGYTFGSGTRLTVV.

By proportion, this clonotype is medium-sized (0.01 to 0.1%). The rearrangement uses TRBV5-4 and TRBJ2-5; 10 positions match TRBD2. This CDR3 contains 15 residues. Trimming at V came to 0 bases and at J to 2 bases, leaving 1 base not matched to a gene. Germline loops: CDR1 SGHNT, CDR2 YYREEE (reference sequence). The CDR3 sequence is CASSLGTSGQETQYF. CDR3 nucleotides: TGTGCCAGCAGCTTGGGGACTAGCGGACAAGAGACCCAGTACTTC.

This clonotype was observed many times. A single base separates this from a much larger clone, so it may be a read error. The rearrangement joins TRBV7-8 to TRBJ2-1, with a tentative D call TRBD2 (6 bases). There are 15 residues in the CDR3. Germline CDR1 is SGHVS and CDR2 is FQNEAQ. The CDR3 DNA follows: TGTGCCAGCAGCTTCTCTAGCGCGACCTACAATGAGCAGCTCTTC. It is translated as CASSFSSATYNEQLF.

Details on this clonotype: This likely comes from a read error, as the CDR3 has no conserved phenylalanine or tryptophan at its end. The rearrangement links TRBV2 to TRBJ2-1; D ambiguous. V dropped 11 bases and J dropped 13 bases, with 24 bases sitting between them. The CDR3 contains 13 residues. The germline V gene encodes CDR1 SNHLY and CDR2 FYNNEI. CDR3 protein: CAGLVSSYNGQFY. Written as DNA, the CDR3 is TGTGCCGGTCTAGTCAGCTCCTACAATGGACAGTTCTAC.

This clonotype was detected only a few times. With a much larger clone just one base away, this may be a read error. The V call is TRBV29-1, the J call TRBJ2-1, with D possibly being TRBD1 (6 bases). The V gene's germline CDR1 is SQVTM and CDR2 ANQGSEA. CDR3 size: 12 residues. CDR3: CSVQDSYNEQLF. Here the CDR3 DNA reads TGCAGCGTTCAGGACAGCTACAATGAGCAGCTCTTC.

Comments on this clonotype: An end of the junction differs from the germline gene, which may be a read error. The J gene is TRBJ2-3, the V gene TRBV6-2 or TRBV6-3; 9 bases map to TRBD2. The germline gives CDR1 MNHEY, CDR2 SVGEGT. The CDR3 totals 18 residues. The CDR3 region is CASSPLPPLAGFTDTQYF. In DNA, the CDR3 is TGTGCCAGCAGTCCCTTACCCCCGCTAGCGGGATTCACAGATACGCAATATTTT.

This clonotype appeared many times. One junction end does not reproduce the germline sequence, and a read error may be involved. The chain employs TRBV11-1 and TRBJ2-7, with D possibly TRBD1 on 5 matching bases. Germline CDR1 and CDR2: SGHAT and FQDESV (reference sequence). The CDR3 contains 12 residues. CDR3 DNA: TGTGCCAGCAGCTCCGACAGCTGCGAGGAGTACTTC. Protein product: CASSSDSCEEYF.

Of note for this clonotype: This sequence may be a read error, since a much larger clone differs from it by one base. The chain carries TRBV12-3 or TRBV12-4 and TRBJ1-5, with D uncertain. CDR3 length: 13 amino acids. CDR3 amino acids: CATSLLGSQLQHF. In nucleotides, the CDR3 is TGTGCCACTAGTTTGCTGGGGTCTCAGCTCCAGCATTTT.

This chain uses TRBV11-2 with TRBJ2-7; D is perhaps TRBD1 or TRBD2 (5 bases each). Trimming shortened V by 4 bases and J by 2 bases, and 18 bases separated the two germline ends. CDR3 size: 16 residues. Germline V gives CDR1 SGHAT, CDR2 FQNNGV. This CDR3 reads CASSSTGTSDTYEQYF. CDR3 nucleotide sequence: TGTGCCAGCAGCTCGACTGGGACCAGCGATACCTACGAGCAGTACTTC.

Regarding this clonotype: Given a much more abundant clone one base away, this may be a read error. This chain connects TRBV11-3 to TRBJ2-1, with D tentatively TRBD2 (6 bases). CDR1 is SGHNT and CDR2 is YENEEA in the germline V gene. This CDR3 spans 15 amino acids. The CDR3 DNA reads as TGTACCAGCAGCTTAAGGACTACCGGGAGTCTTGAGCAGTTCTTC. Protein: CTSSLRTTGSLEQFF.

This clonotype was recorded at least ten times. The genes are TRBV11-2 and TRBJ2-3; D perhaps matches TRBD2 (5 bases). Germline CDR1 reads SGHAT; CDR2 reads FQNNGV. The CDR3 loop spans 13 amino acids. Trimming pared 5 bases from V and 5 bases from J, leaving 11 bases between. CDR3 amino acids: CASSKRLLDTQYF. Written as DNA, the CDR3 is TGTGCCAGCAGCAAGAGACTACTAGATACGCAGTATTTT.

This clonotype was detected a few times. This may come from a read error, since a much larger clone is one base off. The gene calls are TRBV11-2 and TRBJ2-5; 7 nucleotides line up with TRBD2. The germline gives CDR1 SGHAT, CDR2 FQNNGV. This CDR3 is 16 amino acids long. The CDR3 loop is CANSPYGGRTQETQYF. The CDR3 DNA is TGTGCCAACAGCCCCTATGGCGGGAGAACACAAGAGACCCAGTACTTC.

Note on this clonotype: The conserved closing phenylalanine or tryptophan is absent in this CDR3, likely reflecting a read error. The chain carries TRBV10-3 and TRBJ2-1; D remains ambiguous. Germline-derived CDR1 and CDR2 are ENHRY and SYGVKD. This CDR3 has 14 amino acids. The CDR3 spells CVISPTATRDEQFL. The CDR3 nucleotides read TGTGTCATTAGTCCCACGGCGACCCGGGATGAGCAGTTCCTC.

This clonotype has a single count. One end of the junction does not line up with germline, which may come from a read error. J is TRBJ2-1 and V is TRBV10-3; a possible D gene is TRBD2 (6 bases). Looked up from germline, CDR1 is ENHRY and CDR2 is SYGVKD. The CDR3 runs to 17 residues. The CDR3 DNA reads TGTGCCATCAGTGAGACCATGGCGGCTAGCGCATACAGTGAGCAGTTCTTT. Protein: CAISETMAASAYSEQFF.